Each of the 20 T cell receptor beta chains below was sequenced from the same sample in a study of blood T cells in healthy people across ages. Primed by a sample-barcoded 5' primer and a J-beta primer mix, a second PCR proceeded for about 6 to 12 cycles. TCRdb re-derived calls from the 5' RACE reads in MiXCR, one entry per CDR3 protein. This sample carries around 1,100,000 distinct CDR3 sequences, 35% to 45% of them seen once, and the ten largest clones take roughly 13%. The sample consisted of blood. The receptors stem from a man younger than 35 in good health.

This clonotype was detected only a few times. This chain links TRBV4-3 with TRBJ2-3; 7 bases fit TRBD1. There are 20 residues in the CDR3. The germline gives CDR1 LGHNA, CDR2 YSLEER. The V segment lost 1 base and the J segment 2 bases; nucleotides outside the gene matches: 18. This chain's CDR3 is CASSQGDTGVATFSTDTQYF. The CDR3 region has the DNA TGCGCCAGCAGCCAAGGGGATACAGGGGTCGCTACCTTTTCCACAGATACGCAGTATTTT.

This clonotype appeared a few times. The chain links TRBV20-1 to TRBJ1-2; the match to TRBD1 covers 10 bases. CDR1 and CDR2 (germline): DFQATT, SNEGSKA (reference sequence). CDR3 length equals 16 residues. Trimming at V came to 3 bases and at J to 1 base, leaving 8 bases not matched to a gene. For the CDR3, the DNA is TGCAGTGCTAGTTCGGGACAGGGGCGGGATAACTATGGCTACACCTTC. Amino acid sequence: CSASSGQGRDNYGYTF.

Many counts were recorded for this clonotype. The chain is built from TRBV15 and TRBJ2-1, with 7 bases matching TRBD2. With V trimmed by 1 base and J by 6 bases, 3 bases remained unmatched. Per germline, CDR1 LNHNV and CDR2 YYDKDF (reference sequence). There are 14 residues in the CDR3. DNA of the CDR3: TGTGCCACCAGCAGAGTAACTAGCGCCAATGAGCAGTTCTTC. Its translation: CATSRVTSANEQFF.

This clonotype was observed a handful of times. V usage is TRBV12-3 or TRBV12-4 and J usage is TRBJ1-5; 7 bases agree with TRBD1. The CDR3 spans 18 residues. Trimming removed 3 bases from V and 0 bases from J; junction bases left unmatched: 11. The CDR3 DNA is TGTGCCAGCAGTTTCCGTGGACAGGCCGAGTATAGCAATCAGCCCCAGCATTTT. It translates to CASSFRGQAEYSNQPQHF.

There are a few counts of this clonotype. The CDR3 DNA reads as TGTGCCAGCAGTTTAAAGGCCAGATCTTCCTCTGGGGTAGCCAACGTCCTGACTTTC. This encodes CASSLKARSSSGVANVLTF. V gene TRBV27 combines with J gene TRBJ2-6; D unclear. V lost 2 bases, J lost 7 bases, and 24 bases lay in between. Germline loops: CDR1 MNHEY, CDR2 SMNVEV (reference sequence). The length of the CDR3 is 19 residues.

This clonotype came up many times. The gene calls are TRBV6-2 or TRBV6-3 and TRBJ1-5; tentatively, D is TRBD1 (5 bases). Germline CDR1 and CDR2: MNHEY and SVGEGT. This CDR3 region has 17 residues. V gave up 6 bases and J gave up 0 bases, with 18 bases separating them. As DNA, the CDR3 is TGTGCCAGCAGCTTCGACGTCCGACAGAATAGCAATCAGCCCCAGCATTTT. Its translation: CASSFDVRQNSNQPQHF.

This clonotype was detected ten times or more. The J gene is TRBJ2-1, the V gene TRBV5-1, with 10 bases identical to TRBD2. This CDR3 has 15 residues. V lost 3 bases to trimming and J lost 4 bases; unmatched junction nucleotides: 4. Germline loops: CDR1 SGHRS, CDR2 YFSETQ. CDR3 amino acids: CASSSTSGVYNEQFF. CDR3 nucleotide sequence: TGCGCCAGCAGCTCCACTAGCGGGGTTTACAATGAGCAGTTCTTC.

This clonotype appeared a few times. The chain employs TRBV7-9 and TRBJ2-1; tentative D call: TRBD2 (5 bases). The CDR3 is 16 residues long. CDR1 and CDR2 from the germline V gene are SEHNR and FQNEAQ (reference sequence). The V gene lost 7 bases and the J gene lost 0 bases, with 16 bases spanning the gap. CDR3 loop: CASIPRAGSSYNEQFF. Written as DNA, the CDR3 is TGTGCCAGCATCCCGCGGGCCGGAAGCTCCTACAATGAGCAGTTCTTC.

The chain combines TRBV20-1 with TRBJ1-2; D unclear. The CDR3 loop spans 13 amino acids. Germline-derived CDR1 and CDR2 are DFQATT and SNEGSKA (reference sequence). V gave up 5 bases and J gave up 4 bases, with 14 bases separating them. CDR3 sequence: CSAPPRESYGYTF. DNA of the CDR3: TGCAGTGCTCCCCCGAGGGAGAGCTATGGCTACACCTTC.

This clonotype was recorded many times. This sequence joins TRBV20-1 and TRBJ2-1; 9 positions agree with TRBD2. Trimming removed 6 bases from V and 6 bases from J; junction bases left unmatched: 15. The V gene's germline CDR1 is DFQATT and CDR2 SNEGSKA (reference sequence). CDR3 length equals 16 residues. CDR3 in amino acids: CSATISGGAFSNEQFF. Written as DNA, the CDR3 is TGCAGTGCCACGATTAGCGGGGGCGCATTTTCCAATGAGCAGTTCTTC.

A few counts support this clonotype. This rearrangement joins TRBV6-2 or TRBV6-3 to TRBJ2-4; the D gene could be TRBD1 or TRBD2 (5 bases each). The end of the DNA is better explained by TRBJ2-7, so the J call may be wrong. Per germline, CDR1 MNHEY and CDR2 SVGEGT. The CDR3 contains 14 residues. In nucleotides, the CDR3 is TGTGCCAGCAGTTACTGGGGACCATCCTACGAGCAGTACTTC. Its translation: CASSYWGPSYEQYF.

This clonotype was counted a few times. The chain is built from TRBV7-9 and TRBJ2-7; D perhaps matches TRBD1 (5 bases). CDR1 and CDR2 from the germline V gene are SEHNR and FQNEAQ (reference sequence). Deletions cut 3 bases from V and 2 bases from J, with 11 bases between. The CDR3 consists of 14 residues. CDR3 DNA sequence: TGTGCCAGCAGCTTTCGGGCAGGGCCCTACGAGCAGTACTTC. Translation: CASSFRAGPYEQYF.

The chain combines TRBV12-3 or TRBV12-4 with TRBJ2-7; TRBD1 or TRBD2 may be the D gene (5 bases each). The CDR3 sequence is 14 residues long. Between the trimmed V and J ends, which lost 8 bases and 2 bases, there was a span of 16 bases. CDR3 region: CASGIEGSTYEQYF. DNA for the CDR3: TGTGCCAGCGGAATTGAGGGGTCTACCTACGAGCAGTACTTC.

The table lists this clonotype with a few counts. The rearrangement links TRBV7-4 to TRBJ1-2; TRBD1 is a possible D gene (5 bases). Deletions cut 5 bases from V and 0 bases from J, with 25 bases between. This CDR3 comprises 19 residues. Germline V lookup: CDR1 SGHVT, CDR2 SQSDAQ. CDR3: CASSRNRPTACPPNYGYTF. The CDR3, as DNA: TGTGCCAGCAGCAGAAACCGCCCGACAGCCTGTCCCCCTAACTATGGCTACACCTTC.

The chain has TRBV20-1 and TRBJ1-1; D may be TRBD1 (6 bases). V was pared by 3 bases and J by 0 bases, with 14 bases between. From germline, CDR1 is DFQATT and CDR2 SNEGSKA (reference sequence). The length of the CDR3 is 15 residues. In nucleotides, the CDR3 is TGCAGTGCTAGGGATGACGGACAGATGAACACTGAAGCTTTCTTT. Its translation: CSARDDGQMNTEAFF.

This clonotype was observed once. V gene TRBV6-6 combines with J gene TRBJ1-5; D is uncertain. Germline CDR1 reads MNHNY; CDR2 reads SVGAGI (reference sequence). This CDR3 has 12 amino acids. The V end was cut by 7 bases, the J end by 7 bases, with 11 bases between. CDR3 in amino acids: CASNRREQPQHF. The CDR3 coding sequence is TGTGCCAGCAACCGTCGGGAACAGCCCCAGCATTTT.

This clonotype was picked up a small number of times. The genes are TRBV20-1 and TRBJ2-3; TRBD1 matches 8 bases. Germline V CDR1 and CDR2: DFQATT, SNEGSKA (reference sequence). The CDR3 totals 14 residues. V lost 5 bases to trimming and J lost 4 bases; unmatched junction nucleotides: 8. CDR3: CSACAGQAADTQYF. The CDR3, as DNA: TGCAGTGCTTGCGCGGGACAGGCCGCAGATACGCAGTATTTT.

V gene TRBV10-3 combines with J gene TRBJ2-7; D unresolved. This CDR3 contains 15 residues. V was trimmed by 0 bases and J by 0 bases, leaving 9 bases between them. Germline V gene data show CDR1 as ENHRY and CDR2 as SYGVKD. CDR3 loop: CAISESYRLSYEQYF. The CDR3 coding sequence is TGTGCCATCAGTGAGTCGTACAGACTCTCCTACGAGCAGTACTTC.

The rearrangement joins TRBV9 to TRBJ1-5; possibly TRBD1 for D (6 bases). With 4 bases removed from V and 0 bases from J, the gap between germline ends came to 11 bases. Per germline, CDR1 SGDLS and CDR2 YYNGEE. The CDR3 totals 15 residues. The CDR3 DNA is TGTGCCAGCAGCCAGACAGGATTTAGCAATCAGCCCCAGCATTTT. Translation gives CASSQTGFSNQPQHF.

This clonotype was detected only a few times. The chain uses TRBV5-1 and TRBJ2-3, with D hard to call. CDR1 is SGHRS and CDR2 is YFSETQ in the germline V gene. The ends were cut back, 0 bases at V and 2 bases at J, with 7 bases in the middle. This CDR3 spans 14 amino acids. CDR3 nucleotide sequence: TGCGCCAGCAGCTTGGTCAGGTTCACAGATACGCAGTATTTT. This codes for CASSLVRFTDTQYF. Combining the CDR3 with reference TRBV5-1 and TRBJ2-3 gives the whole variable domain KAGVTQTPRYLIKTRGQQVTLSCSPISGHRSVSWYQQTPGQGLQFLFEYFSETQRNKGNFPGRFSGRQFSNSRSEMNVSTLELGDSALYLCASSLVRFTDTQYFGPGTRLTVL.